These 25 T cell receptor beta chains were all obtained from the same sample, sequenced in a study of cytotoxic CD8 clonotypes in ibrutinib-treated CLL. TCRdb keeps only in-frame clones here, not all; method: immunoSEQ multiplex PCR. Of more than 110,000 clones in the sample, 75% to 80% were seen once. The specimen was PBMCs, collected after 24 months of ibrutinib treatment. Receptors originate from a human donor with chronic lymphocytic leukemia.

This chain connects TRBV7-2 to TRBJ1-3; the D is unclear. Germline lookup yields CDR1 SGHTA and CDR2 FQGNSA. V was shortened by 1 base and J by 0 bases, with 16 bases between the two germline ends. CDR3 length: 18 amino acids. CDR3 sequence reads: CASSLVAPHRSSGNTIYF. The CDR3 DNA follows: TGTGCCAGCAGCTTAGTTGCCCCGCACAGAAGCTCTGGAAACACCATATATTTT.

This rearrangement joins TRBV7-6 to TRBJ2-1; D ambiguous. This CDR3 contains 15 residues. The V gene's germline CDR1 is SGHVS and CDR2 FNYEAQ. Trimming shortened V by 1 base and J by 3 bases, and 10 bases separated the two germline ends. CDR3 region: CASSLGLPDYNEQFF. The CDR3 nucleotides read TGTGCCAGCAGCTTAGGGCTACCTGACTACAATGAGCAGTTCTTC.

The chain is built from TRBV2 and TRBJ1-5, with unresolved D. This CDR3 comprises 14 residues. The germline CDR1 and CDR2 sequences are SNHLY and FYNNEI. V was cut by 0 bases and J by 3 bases, with 6 bases left in between. The CDR3 coding sequence is TGTGCCAGCAGTGAAGCCGACACCAATCAGCCCCAGCATTTT. Translating gives CASSEADTNQPQHF.

This clone showed up just a few times. The chain couples TRBV6-5 to TRBJ1-2; D gene ambiguous. CDR3 length: 11 residues. The germline V gene encodes CDR1 MNHEY and CDR2 SVGAGI. The ends were cut back, 10 bases at V and 4 bases at J, with 10 bases in the middle. CDR3 bases: TGTGCCACCGCCTCGTCCTATGGCTACACCTTC. This translates into CATASSYGYTF.

This clone was detected once. The J gene is TRBJ2-5, the V gene TRBV11-2; the match to TRBD2 covers 8 bases. Germline V CDR1 and CDR2: SGHAT, FQNNGV. Losses at the gene ends were 7 bases for V and 5 bases for J; bases not matched to a gene: 9. This CDR3 spans 14 amino acids. CDR3 sequence: CASNKGLAGETQYF. The CDR3 nucleotides read TGTGCCAGCAACAAGGGGCTAGCGGGTGAGACCCAGTACTTC.

This clone has a single count. The chain joins TRBV18 to TRBJ2-3; TRBD2 agrees at 12 bases. From germline, CDR1 is KGHSH and CDR2 LQKENI. The junction had 5 bases not matched to a gene; V was cut back by 3 bases and J by 4 bases. There are 16 residues in the CDR3. The chain's CDR3 is CASSPAGLAGPDTQYF. For the CDR3, the DNA is TGTGCCAGCTCACCGGCGGGACTAGCGGGCCCAGATACGCAGTATTTT.

The J gene is TRBJ2-7, the V gene TRBV4-2, with a possible D match to TRBD2 (5 bases). The V gene's germline CDR1 is LGHNA and CDR2 YNFKEQ. The CDR3 extends over 15 amino acids. Between the trimmed V and J ends, which lost 2 bases and 0 bases, there was a span of 11 bases. DNA for the CDR3: TGTGCCAGCAGCCAATCGGAGCGGAGCTCCTACGAGCAGTACTTC. Its protein is CASSQSERSSYEQYF.

This chain joins TRBV30 and TRBJ1-2; 7 nucleotides align to TRBD1. The CDR3 is 15 amino acids. V gave up 8 bases and J gave up 6 bases; unmatched junction bases: 18. Germline V lookup: CDR1 GTSNPN, CDR2 SVGIG (reference sequence). The DNA for the CDR3 is TGTGCCCGGCCCGACTCATCCACAGGGGAGGATGGCTACACCTTC. Translating gives CARPDSSTGEDGYTF.

This chain uses TRBV9 with TRBJ1-1; the match to TRBD1 covers 10 bases. The CDR3 length is 14 residues. Trimming at V came to 4 bases and at J to 11 bases, leaving 11 bases not matched to a gene. Germline V gene lookup returns CDR1 SGDLS and CDR2 YYNGEE. The CDR3 sequence: CASSPRDRGENAFF. CDR3 nucleotides: TGTGCCAGCAGCCCCCGGGACAGGGGAGAGAATGCTTTCTTT.

The chain employs TRBV4-2 and TRBJ1-1, with D perhaps matching TRBD1 (5 bases). This CDR3 has 15 amino acids. Germline V CDR1 and CDR2: LGHNA, YNFKEQ. The V end was cut by 0 bases, the J end by 8 bases, with 16 bases between. The CDR3 is CASSQDYLLGLEAFF. CDR3 in DNA: TGTGCCAGCAGCCAAGATTATTTGTTGGGGCTCGAAGCTTTCTTT.

V and J are TRBV30 and TRBJ2-5, with a weak D call TRBD1 (5 bases). Germline CDR1 GTSNPN, CDR2 SVGIG (reference sequence). Trimming took off 5 bases at V and 1 base at J, with 11 bases between the two ends. There are 13 residues in the CDR3. This CDR3 reads CAWELQGQETQYF. CDR3 DNA sequence: TGTGCCTGGGAATTGCAGGGCCAAGAGACCCAGTACTTC.

V gene TRBV7-9 combines with J gene TRBJ2-5; maybe TRBD1 (5 bases). The V gene's germline CDR1 is SEHNR and CDR2 FQNEAQ (reference sequence). This CDR3 contains 13 residues. V lost 5 bases and J lost 5, with 12 bases in between. CDR3 sequence: CASSLGAGETQYF. The CDR3 DNA reads as TGTGCCAGCAGCCTTGGGGCTGGGGAGACCCAGTACTTC.

The chain employs TRBV7-2 and TRBJ2-2, with 8 bases aligning to TRBD1. Germline V gives CDR1 SGHTA, CDR2 FQGNSA. This CDR3 spans 16 amino acids. After removal of 2 bases from V and 0 bases from J, the junction contained 2 bases not matched to a gene. CDR3 sequence (DNA): TGTGCCAGCAGCTTACAGGGGGCGGCGAACACCGGGGAGCTGTTTTTT. Translation gives CASSLQGAANTGELFF.

This clone was observed a handful of times. The chain recombines TRBV7-2 with TRBJ2-1; TRBD1 or TRBD2 may be the D gene (5 bases each). Germline loops: CDR1 SGHTA, CDR2 FQGNSA. The CDR3 runs to 14 residues. The V end was cut by 1 base, the J end by 12 bases, with 16 bases between. CDR3 amino acids: CASSLVGTPAGQFF. The DNA for the CDR3 is TGTGCCAGCAGCTTAGTGGGGACCCCGGCGGGGCAGTTCTTC.

This chain uses TRBV28 with TRBJ1-2, with D perhaps matching TRBD1 (6 bases). Germline V gives CDR1 MDHEN, CDR2 SYDVKM. The CDR3 contains 14 residues. Trimming took off 10 bases at V and 1 base at J, with 16 bases between the two ends. CDR3 loop: CATWGGSRNYGYTF. CDR3 nucleotide sequence: TGTGCCACTTGGGGGGGCTCCCGTAACTATGGCTACACCTTC.

This clone occurred a few times. The chain employs TRBV7-2 and TRBJ2-1, with TRBD1 as a possible D gene (6 bases). Deletions cut 5 bases from V and 3 bases from J, with 11 bases between. Germline values: CDR1 SGHTA, CDR2 FQGNSA. The CDR3 covers 14 residues. The CDR3 bases are TGTGCCAGCAGCACCTTAGGGGGCTACAATGAGCAGTTCTTC. It codes for CASSTLGGYNEQFF. Drawing the rest from reference TRBV7-2 and TRBJ2-1, the complete variable domain is GAGVSQSPSNKVTEKGKDVELRCDPISGHTALYWYRQSLGQGLEFLIYFQGNSAPDKSGLPSDRFSAERTGGSVSTLTIQRTQQEDSAVYLCASSTLGGYNEQFFGPGTRLTVL.

This chain uses TRBV5-1 with TRBJ1-2; 12 nucleotides agree with TRBD1. V was clipped by 5 bases and J by 7 bases; unmatched bases: 6. This CDR3 contains 14 residues. Per the germline V gene, CDR1 is SGHRS and CDR2 is YFSETQ. The CDR3 coding sequence is TGCGCCAGCAGTGAGGGACAGGGGGCCCCTGGCTACACCTTC. Protein sequence: CASSEGQGAPGYTF.

The V gene is TRBV4-1, the J gene TRBJ1-2; 8 bases line up with TRBD1. The CDR3 has 15 residues. The V gene end was trimmed by 2 bases and the J gene end by 4 bases; junction bases not matched to a gene: 6. The germline V gene has CDR1 MGHRA and CDR2 YSYEKL. CDR3 region: CASSQPQDRVYGYTF. The CDR3 region has the DNA TGCGCCAGCAGCCAACCGCAGGACAGGGTCTATGGCTACACCTTC.

This clone has only one observation. The chain combines TRBV29-1 with TRBJ2-2, with D possibly matching TRBD1 (6 bases). The germline gives CDR1 SQVTM, CDR2 ANQGSEA. The CDR3 is 13 amino acids. Trimming shortened V by 6 bases and J by 0 bases, and 8 bases separated the two germline ends. The CDR3 region has the DNA TGCAGCGTGCAGGGGCCGAACACCGGGGAGCTGTTTTTT. Its translation is CSVQGPNTGELFF.

J is TRBJ2-3 and V is TRBV6-1, with 9 bases fitting TRBD2. The junction had 2 bases not matched to a gene; V was cut back by 3 bases and J by 4 bases. Looked up from germline, CDR1 is MNHNS and CDR2 is SASEGT. This CDR3 contains 14 residues. The CDR3 DNA reads TGTGCCAGCAGTGAGGGACTAGCCCCAGATACGCAGTATTTT. Amino acid sequence: CASSEGLAPDTQYF.

This chain links TRBV5-8 with TRBJ2-3, with TRBD1 matching 7 bases. The CDR3 totals 17 residues. Germline V gene lookup returns CDR1 SGHTS and CDR2 YDEGEE. Trimming took 4 bases from V and 0 from J; bases not matched to a gene: 11. This CDR3 is CASSPLSGQLSTDTQYF. CDR3 bases: TGTGCCAGCAGCCCACTATCGGGACAGCTAAGCACAGATACGCAGTATTTT. The variable domain in full, with the rest retrieved from reference TRBV5-8 and TRBJ2-3, is EAGVTQSPTHLIKTRGQQATLRCSPISGHTSVYWYQQALGLGLQFLLWYDEGEERNRGNFPPRFSGRQFPNYSSELNVNALELEDSALYLCASSPLSGQLSTDTQYFGPGTRLTVL.

The chain links TRBV10-3 to TRBJ1-2, with a weak D call TRBD1 (6 bases). From germline, CDR1 is ENHRY and CDR2 SYGVKD. V lost 10 bases to trimming and J lost 2 bases, with 17 bases between them. The CDR3 totals 14 residues. CDR3: CATRDTSSNYGYTF. CDR3 nucleotide sequence: TGTGCCACTCGGGACACATCCTCGAACTATGGCTACACCTTC.

This clone was observed a handful of times. The chain combines TRBV7-8 with TRBJ1-1; 12 positions match TRBD1. V lost 6 bases to trimming and J lost 4 bases; unmatched junction nucleotides: 6. Germline V gives CDR1 SGHVS, CDR2 FQNEAQ. The length of the CDR3 is 15 residues. The CDR3 protein is CASSLRDRGLTEAFF. For the CDR3, the DNA is TGTGCCAGCAGTCTCCGGGACAGGGGGCTCACTGAAGCTTTCTTT.

A note on this clone: This sample includes further DNA sequences coding for the same CDR3. The rearrangement joins TRBV11-3 to TRBJ2-3; a possible D gene is TRBD2 (6 bases). Germline V gives CDR1 SGHNT, CDR2 YENEEA. V lost 5 bases and J lost 8, with 11 bases in between. The CDR3 sequence is 12 residues long. The CDR3 here is CASSPPGGTQYF. The CDR3 DNA sequence: TGTGCCAGCAGCCCCCCCGGGGGTACGCAGTATTTT.

This clone has more than one count but fewer than ten. The V call is TRBV6-5, the J call TRBJ1-2, with unresolved D. V gave up 1 base and J gave up 3 bases, with 12 bases separating them. Germline CDR1 MNHEY, CDR2 SVGAGI. This CDR3 contains 15 residues. The DNA for the CDR3 is TGTGCCAGCAGTTACTTCGCCGGGCCTTACTATGGCTACACCTTC. Protein sequence: CASSYFAGPYYGYTF.